The 4 T cell receptor beta chains reported below all come from one sample, sequenced in a study of OX40 agonist ivuxolimab in advanced cancers. The library was prepared using the immunoSEQ multiplex PCR assay. TCRdb carries this immuneACCESS record with in-frame sequences only. Its versions omit some clonotypes, under half of them owing to an unresolved V gene in the studies checked, with the rest unexplained. A total of approximately 62,000 clones appear in this sample, 80% to 95% of them only once. Together, the top ten hold about an eighth of the sample. Sequencing was performed on CD4+ or CD8+ T cells sorted from blood, taken in a trial of the OX40 agonist ivuxolimab. The receptors were gathered from an adult with an advanced solid tumor such as melanoma, head and neck, liver or kidney cancer.

The sample holds one count of this clone. V gene TRBV7-6 combines with J gene TRBJ2-1; the match to TRBD1 covers 8 bases. The V gene end was trimmed by 5 bases and the J gene end by 1 base; junction bases not matched to a gene: 7. Germline CDR1 is SGHVS and CDR2 is FNYEAQ. The CDR3 extends over 16 amino acids. The CDR3 sequence: CASSRGQGLSYNEQFF. The CDR3 DNA follows: TGTGCCAGCAGCCGCGGACAGGGCCTATCCTACAATGAGCAGTTCTTC.

The chain employs TRBV25-1 and TRBJ1-6; 8 bases align to TRBD1. J lost 11 bases, V lost 5 bases, and 5 bases had no gene match. There are 13 residues in the CDR3. Germline lookup yields CDR1 MGHDK and CDR2 SYGVNS. In DNA form, the CDR3 reads TGTGCCAGCAGTCCCGGACAGGGCACACCCCTCCACTTT. Translating gives CASSPGQGTPLHF.

J is TRBJ2-5 and V is TRBV9; TRBD1 matches at 12 bases. V was clipped by 0 bases and J by 12 bases; unmatched bases: 6. Germline V gene data show CDR1 as SGDLS and CDR2 as YYNGEE. There are 14 residues in the CDR3. In nucleotides, the CDR3 is TGTGCCAGCAGCGTAGAGGGGACAGGGGGCCCCGAGTACTTC. It specifies CASSVEGTGGPEYF. The full variable domain, with the rest looked up from reference TRBV9 and TRBJ2-5, is DSGVTQTPKHLITATGQRVTLRCSPRSGDLSVYWYQQSLDQGLQFLIQYYNGEERAKGNILERFSAQQFPDLHSELNLSSLELGDSALYFCASSVEGTGGPEYFGPGTRLLVL.

CDR3 sequence (DNA): TGTGCCAGCAGCGTACAAGCGGGAGGTGAAGGGTATGTCTATGGCTACACCTTC. Residues: CASSVQAGGEGYVYGYTF. V usage is TRBV9 and J usage is TRBJ1-2; D gene uncertain. The germline V and J ends were trimmed by 1 base and 4 bases, with 23 bases remaining between them. The germline V gene encodes CDR1 SGDLS and CDR2 YYNGEE. The CDR3 sequence is 18 residues long.